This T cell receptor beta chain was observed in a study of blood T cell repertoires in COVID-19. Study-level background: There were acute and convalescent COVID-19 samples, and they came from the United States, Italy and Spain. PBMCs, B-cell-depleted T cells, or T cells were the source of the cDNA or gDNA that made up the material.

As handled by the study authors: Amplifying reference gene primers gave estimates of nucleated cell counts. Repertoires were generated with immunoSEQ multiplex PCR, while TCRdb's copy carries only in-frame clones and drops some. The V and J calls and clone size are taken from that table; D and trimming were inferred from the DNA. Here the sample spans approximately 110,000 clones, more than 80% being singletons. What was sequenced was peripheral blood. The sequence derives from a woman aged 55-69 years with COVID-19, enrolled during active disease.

CDR3 nucleotides: TGTGCCAGCAGGACAGGGTCACAATCACCCCTCCACTTT. Protein product: CASRTGSQSPLHF. The chain has TRBV7-2 and TRBJ1-6; 7 nucleotides align to TRBD1. Germline lookup yields CDR1 SGHTA and CDR2 FQGNSA. Trimming at V came to 6 bases and at J to 10 bases, leaving 6 bases not matched to a gene. This CDR3 comprises 13 residues.